One sample yielded the 19 T cell receptor beta chains listed below, sequenced in a study of cytomegalovirus exposure and HLA in healthy donors. The primer mix had 60 Vbeta and 13 Jbeta primers. TCRdb's copy holds only in-frame clones and misses some; the assay was immunoSEQ multiplex PCR. The table shows some 160,000 clones, with more than 70% occurring only once. Material for sequencing was PBMCs. The receptors come from a woman aged 40 to 50 in good health and CMV-seronegative.

This chain connects TRBV7-9 to TRBJ1-2; D remains unclear. The CDR3 is 12 residues long. Germline V gene sequence: CDR1 SEHNR, CDR2 FQNEAQ (reference sequence). The V end was cut by 9 bases, the J end by 3 bases, with 11 bases between. CDR3 bases: TGTGCCAGTACACGGGAGGACTATGGCTACACCTTC. This encodes CASTREDYGYTF.

The chain uses TRBV6-5 and TRBJ1-2, with 7 bases aligning to TRBD1. The germline V gene encodes CDR1 MNHEY and CDR2 SVGAGI. The CDR3 has 16 residues. V was pared by 3 bases and J by 7 bases, with 14 bases of the junction left unmatched. The CDR3 sequence: CASSYSYSGTELGYTF. CDR3 in DNA: TGTGCCAGCAGTTATTCTTACTCCGGGACAGAACTTGGCTACACCTTC.

This clone has just one count. The genes are TRBV5-1 and TRBJ1-3; 7 bases are shared with TRBD1. Germline V gene data show CDR1 as SGHRS and CDR2 as YFSETQ. The J segment lost 7 bases and the V segment lost 4 bases, leaving 14 bases of the junction unmatched. The CDR3 loop spans 16 amino acids. For the CDR3, the DNA is TGCGCCAGCAGCGGGGGACAGTCGGCAGTAGGGAACACCATATATTTT. The encoded protein is CASSGGQSAVGNTIYF. The complete variable domain, with remaining parts taken from reference TRBV5-1 and TRBJ1-3, reads KAGVTQTPRYLIKTRGQQVTLSCSPISGHRSVSWYQQTPGQGLQFLFEYFSETQRNKGNFPGRFSGRQFSNSRSEMNVSTLELGDSALYLCASSGGQSAVGNTIYFGEGSWLTVV.

This chain connects TRBV11-2 to TRBJ2-2; maybe TRBD1 (5 bases). Germline values: CDR1 SGHAT, CDR2 FQNNGV. V shed 2 bases and J shed 13 bases, with 14 bases lying between them. This CDR3 has 13 residues. CDR3: CASSLWRDQGLFF. As DNA, the CDR3 is TGTGCCAGCAGCTTATGGCGTGATCAGGGGCTGTTTTTT.

The chain employs TRBV19 and TRBJ1-1; TRBD1 aligns across 9 bases. The V gene's germline CDR1 is LNHDA and CDR2 SQIVND (reference sequence). The V and J ends lost 5 bases and 0 bases, in that order; junction bases with no gene match: 7. The CDR3 consists of 16 residues. In nucleotides, the CDR3 is TGTGCCAGTAGTCCGCGGACAGGGGATTTGAACACTGAAGCTTTCTTT. Its protein product is CASSPRTGDLNTEAFF.

The gene calls are TRBV5-6 and TRBJ2-5; TRBD1 aligns across 10 bases. Germline V gene data show CDR1 as SGHDT and CDR2 as YYEEEE. This CDR3 spans 16 amino acids. J gave up 4 bases and V 2 bases, and 8 bases lay outside the gene matches. In DNA form, the CDR3 reads TGTGCCAGCAGCTTAACCGGACAGGGGGATGGAGAGACCCAGTACTTC. Residues: CASSLTGQGDGETQYF. The full variable domain, rest sourced from reference TRBV5-6 and TRBJ2-5, is DAGVTQSPTHLIKTRGQQVTLRCSPKSGHDTVSWYQQALGQGPQFIFQYYEEEERQRGNFPDRFSGHQFPNYSSELNVNALLLGDSALYLCASSLTGQGDGETQYFGPGTRLLVL.

This rearrangement joins TRBV5-4 to TRBJ1-5; 7 nucleotides match TRBD1. Trimming cost V 3 bases and J 5 bases; bases outside gene matches: 17. This CDR3 comprises 18 residues. Germline V gives CDR1 SGHNT, CDR2 YYREEE (reference sequence). CDR3 in amino acids: CASSCSYRDRGNDQPQHF. In DNA, the CDR3 is TGTGCCAGCAGCTGCAGCTACCGGGACAGAGGCAACGATCAGCCCCAGCATTTT.

V gene TRBV11-2 combines with J gene TRBJ1-4; tentatively, D is TRBD1 (5 bases). The CDR3 runs 16 residues. Trimming took 5 bases from V and 4 from J, leaving 17 bases between them. Germline assignment: CDR1 SGHAT and CDR2 FQNNGV. This CDR3 reads CASSGSGVRGNEKLFF. CDR3 bases: TGTGCCAGCAGCGGTTCGGGGGTTCGGGGTAATGAAAAACTGTTTTTT.

Only a few counts were recorded for this clone. The chain has TRBV6-5 and TRBJ1-5; possible D gene TRBD1, 5 bases. The CDR3 spans 13 residues. Germline V CDR1 and CDR2: MNHEY, SVGAGI. Trimming pared 8 bases from V and 5 bases from J, leaving 13 bases between. CDR3 region: CASGTRAYQPQHF. In DNA, the CDR3 is TGTGCCAGCGGTACCAGGGCCTATCAGCCCCAGCATTTT.

The V gene is TRBV18, the J gene TRBJ2-7; 10 bases align to TRBD2. This CDR3 contains 15 residues. The V and J ends lost 3 bases and 4 bases, in that order; junction bases with no gene match: 6. The germline gives CDR1 KGHSH, CDR2 LQKENI. CDR3 DNA: TGTGCCAGCTCACCGGGTCTAGCGGGAGTATACGAGCAGTACTTC. It encodes CASSPGLAGVYEQYF.

V usage is TRBV7-9 and J usage is TRBJ1-2; D remains unclear. V gave up 1 base and J gave up 8 bases, with 11 bases separating them. This CDR3 has 13 residues. Germline V lookup: CDR1 SEHNR, CDR2 FQNEAQ (reference sequence). This CDR3 is CASSLDGIGGYTF. The CDR3 region has the DNA TGTGCCAGCAGCTTAGACGGAATCGGGGGCTACACCTTC. Based on the CDR3 plus reference TRBV7-9 and TRBJ1-2, the full variable domain is DTGVSQNPRHKITKRGQNVTFRCDPISEHNRLYWYRQTLGQGPEFLTYFQNEAQLEKSRLLSDRFSAERPKGSFSTLEIQRTEQGDSAMYLCASSLDGIGGYTFGSGTRLTVV.

V usage is TRBV19 and J usage is TRBJ1-1; 9 positions match TRBD1. Germline V lookup: CDR1 LNHDA, CDR2 SQIVND (reference sequence). The CDR3 is 19 residues long. The J segment lost 3 bases and the V segment lost 0 bases, leaving 14 bases of the junction unmatched. The CDR3: CASSIDLWGQGAGDTEAFF. The CDR3 DNA is TGTGCCAGTAGTATAGATCTATGGGGACAGGGTGCAGGAGACACTGAAGCTTTCTTT.

V is TRBV4-1 and J is TRBJ2-4, with D maybe TRBD1 (5 bases). This CDR3 region has 14 residues. The ends were cut back, 2 bases at V and 8 bases at J, with 13 bases in the middle. Per the germline V gene, CDR1 is MGHRA and CDR2 is YSYEKL. In nucleotides, the CDR3 is TGCGCCAGCAGCCAAAGGGCAAGGGGCGACATTCAGTACTTC. It is translated as CASSQRARGDIQYF.

The chain links TRBV11-3 to TRBJ2-1; possible D gene TRBD2, 6 bases. The germline CDR1 and CDR2 sequences are SGHNT and YENEEA. The length of the CDR3 is 15 residues. With 2 bases removed from V and 4 bases from J, the gap between germline ends came to 12 bases. The CDR3 reads CASSLYAGLYNEQFF. The CDR3 DNA is TGTGCCAGCAGCTTATACGCGGGACTTTACAATGAGCAGTTCTTC.

The chain joins TRBV7-9 to TRBJ1-4; 11 nucleotides match TRBD1. The V gene's germline CDR1 is SEHNR and CDR2 FQNEAQ (reference sequence). This CDR3 has 17 residues. After removal of 0 bases from V and 6 bases from J, the junction contained 6 bases not matched to a gene. CDR3 loop: CASSLAVRTGGYEKLFF. For the CDR3, the DNA is TGTGCCAGCAGCTTAGCTGTCCGGACAGGGGGCTATGAAAAACTGTTTTTT.

As regards this clone: The same CDR3 can be traced to other DNA sequences in this sample. The gene calls are TRBV5-4 and TRBJ2-7, with 10 bases lining up with TRBD2. CDR3 length equals 15 residues. Germline loops: CDR1 SGHNT, CDR2 YYREEE (reference sequence). V lost 4 bases to trimming and J lost 3 bases; unmatched junction nucleotides: 7. This CDR3 is CASSGSGGAGYEQYF. The CDR3, as DNA: TGTGCCAGCAGCGGAAGCGGGGGGGCCGGCTACGAGCAGTACTTC.

Details on this clone: Other DNA variants within this sample encode the same CDR3. This chain links TRBV6-5 with TRBJ1-5; D uncertain. The CDR3 consists of 14 residues. V was cut by 0 bases and J by 5 bases, with 8 bases left in between. CDR1 MNHEY and CDR2 SVGAGI come from the germline V gene. CDR3 in DNA: TGTGCCAGCAGTTACTCGTTGGCCGATCAGCCCCAGCATTTT. Its translation is CASSYSLADQPQHF.

This clone showed up just a few times. This rearrangement joins TRBV6-6 to TRBJ1-3; D might be TRBD1 (6 bases). The CDR3 consists of 16 residues. Germline CDR1 is MNHNY and CDR2 is SVGAGI (reference sequence). V was trimmed by 2 bases and J by 4 bases, leaving 15 bases between them. The CDR3 coding sequence is TGTGCCAGCAGTTACCGTGGGGGCGGTCAAGGAAACACCATATATTTT. Residues: CASSYRGGGQGNTIYF.

This clone was recorded a few times. The chain links TRBV19 to TRBJ1-4, with TRBD1 identical over 8 bases. V lost 1 base to trimming and J lost 4 bases; unmatched junction nucleotides: 5. The CDR3 is 16 amino acids. CDR1 and CDR2 (germline): LNHDA, SQIVND (reference sequence). The CDR3 reads CASSIAGTGYNEKLFF. Written as DNA, the CDR3 is TGTGCCAGTAGTATAGCCGGGACAGGTTATAATGAAAAACTGTTTTTT.